This T cell receptor beta chain was retrieved from a study of identical twins. A universal primer binding site was introduced by template switching. The final cDNA contained unique molecular identifiers. TCRdb recomputed calls from the 5' RACE reads with MiXCR, one row per CDR3 protein. Here the sample spans approximately 300,000 distinct CDR3 sequences, 9.5% being singletons. This clonotype was detected many times. The CDR3 contains 12 residues. V shed 4 bases and J shed 4 bases, with 8 bases lying between them. Germline values: CDR1 SQVTM, CDR2 ANQGSEA. This sample also appeared in a second study, on yellow fever vaccine responses in identical twins.

Specimen: CD8+ T cells sorted from blood. The chain has TRBV29-1 and TRBJ2-1; D unclear. This TCR was sampled from a woman younger than 35 in good health. The CDR3 region is CSVGADYNEQFF. CDR3 DNA sequence: TGCAGCGTTGGTGCGGATTACAATGAGCAGTTCTTC.